This record covers a single T cell receptor beta chain. Its antigen is unidentified. This specimen belongs to a study of T cells in Graves' hyperthyroidism and ophthalmopathy. Notes on the study in general: Ophthalmopathy was model-predicted a median roughly six months pre-onset.

Amplification of TCR beta CDR3 regions was performed using RNA transcripts as template. First-round RT-PCR of the TCR CDR3 relied on the HTBI primer set. TCRdb fed the multiplex PCR reads into MiXCR, producing one record per CDR3 protein. Of hundreds of thousands of distinct CDR3 sequences in the sample, less than 25% are singletons; the top ten hold 34%. Exclusion followed for patients with uncontrolled infection, other autoimmune disease, pregnancy or lactation. Per the germline V gene, CDR1 is SGHAT and CDR2 is FQNNGV. Losses at the gene ends were 7 bases for V and 4 bases for J; bases not matched to a gene: 12. The CDR3 sequence is 16 residues long.

Sample: blood. The TCR sequence derives from a man under 40 with Graves' ophthalmopathy. The V call is TRBV11-2, the J call TRBJ1-1, with 10 positions matching TRBD1. DNA of the CDR3: TGTGCCAGCACCAGACAGGGGGCGTCTTCGAGCACTGAAGCTTTCTTT. It codes for CASTRQGASSSTEAFF.